Listed below are T cell receptor beta chains from one sample, sequenced in a study of cytomegalovirus exposure and HLA in healthy donors. The repertoire was sequenced with immunoSEQ multiplex PCR; TCRdb's copy has only in-frame clones and lacks some. The data show 95,000 to 100,000 clones, with 60% to 75% seen just once and roughly 2% held by the top ten. Source material: PBMCs. These receptor sequences come from a woman in her thirties or forties in good health and CMV-seronegative. Both conserved end residues are part of each CDR3. D genes are given only for firm matches. Not all rows give a size; the values are once, few, many and, for expanded clones, a class.

d_call j_call clone_size v_call cdr3_aa cdr3_nt
TRBD1 TRBJ2-7 . TRBV19 CASSLSGQGVGYEQYF TGTGCCAGTAGTCTCTCGGGACAGGGAGTGGGTTACGAGCAGTACTTC
. TRBJ1-6 . TRBV5-8 CASSGQGLRSPLHF TGTGCCAGCAGCGGGCAGGGGCTACGTTCACCCCTCCACTTT
TRBD2 TRBJ2-1 . TRBV27 CASRPSGGSYNEQFF TGTGCCAGCAGGCCCAGCGGGGGCTCCTACAATGAGCAGTTCTTC
. TRBJ2-7 . TRBV19 CASSTTASYEQYF TGTGCCAGTTCCACGACAGCCTCCTACGAGCAGTACTTC
. TRBJ2-7 . TRBV11-1 CASSLARPNEQYF TGTGCCAGCAGCTTAGCCAGGCCTAACGAGCAGTACTTC
. TRBJ2-1 . TRBV15 CATSTLLPDPPRLVEQFF TGTGCCACCAGCACCCTACTACCCGACCCCCCTAGATTGGTTGAGCAGTTCTTC
. TRBJ2-7 . TRBV5-1 CASSLLFGTGAYEQYF TGCGCCAGCAGCTTGTTGTTCGGTACAGGAGCCTACGAGCAGTACTTC
TRBD1 TRBJ2-1 . TRBV9 CASSSPTGTGAYNEQFF TGTGCCAGCAGCTCCCCTACCGGGACAGGTGCCTACAATGAGCAGTTCTTC
TRBD1 TRBJ2-2 few TRBV9 CASSVGGTGYTGELFF TGTGCCAGCAGCGTAGGAGGGACAGGGTACACCGGGGAGCTGTTTTTT
TRBD1 TRBJ2-2 . TRBV13 CASRKPGQGYTGELFF TGTGCCAGCAGGAAACCGGGACAGGGTTACACCGGGGAGCTGTTTTTT
. TRBJ1-1 . TRBV30 CAWNMNTEAFF TGTGCCTGGAACATGAACACTGAAGCTTTCTTT
TRBD2 TRBJ2-1 . TRBV6-5 CASRTLAGRRREQFF TGTGCCAGCAGGACCCTAGCGGGGAGAAGGCGGGAGCAGTTCTTC
TRBD2 TRBJ2-6 . TRBV29-1 CSVSAGGGANVLTF TGCAGCGTTTCTGCGGGGGGAGGGGCCAACGTCCTGACTTTC
TRBD1 TRBJ2-7 . TRBV9 CASSVDRGNYEQYF TGTGCCAGCAGCGTAGACAGGGGAAACTACGAGCAGTACTTC
. TRBJ2-7 . TRBV5-5 CASSLDEGPASYEQYF TGTGCCAGCAGCTTGGACGAGGGCCCCGCCTCCTACGAGCAGTACTTC
TRBD2 TRBJ2-3 . TRBV7-2 CASSLWTSGGASTDTQYF TGTGCCAGCAGCTTATGGACTAGCGGGGGGGCTAGCACAGATACGCAGTATTTT
. TRBJ1-1 . TRBV7-2 CASSLQAGGAFF TGTGCCAGCAGCTTACAAGCGGGTGGTGCTTTCTTT
TRBD1 TRBJ1-3 . TRBV5-1 CASSWDRRSGNTIYF TGCGCCAGCAGCTGGGACAGGCGCTCTGGAAACACCATATATTTT
TRBD2 TRBJ2-1 . TRBV4-1 CASSQEGLAEEGHEQFF TGCGCCAGCAGCCAAGAAGGACTAGCGGAAGAGGGCCATGAGCAGTTCTTC
. TRBJ1-2 . TRBV9 CASSVRGTFDYGYTF TGTGCCAGCAGCGTCCGAGGGACATTTGACTATGGCTACACCTTC
. TRBJ2-1 . TRBV5-1 CASSLSGVYNGQFF TGCGCCAGCAGCTTGTCGGGGGTCTACAATGGGCAGTTCTTC
TRBD1 TRBJ1-1 . TRBV11-3 CASSPDRGNTEAFF TGTGCCAGCAGCCCGGACAGGGGTAACACTGAAGCTTTCTTT
TRBD1 TRBJ2-2 . TRBV7-2 CASSSPTGYTGELFF TGTGCCAGCAGCTCACCGACAGGGTATACCGGGGAGCTGTTTTTT
TRBD2 TRBJ2-2 few TRBV7-9 CSTPASGGLNTGELFF TGTTCCACCCCGGCTAGCGGGGGATTAAACACCGGGGAGCTGTTTTTT
. TRBJ2-7 . TRBV21-1 CASSKDNSSYEQYF TGTGCCAGCAGCAAAGACAACAGCTCCTACGAGCAGTACTTC
TRBD2 TRBJ2-3 . TRBV30 CAWDYARTSGEADTQYF TGTGCCTGGGATTATGCACGGACTAGCGGGGAGGCAGATACGCAGTATTTT
. TRBJ1-1 . TRBV6-1 CASSFPGQDTEAFF TGTGCCAGCAGTTTCCCGGGACAAGACACTGAAGCTTTCTTT
. TRBJ2-6 . TRBV9 CASSKLVMGANVLTF TGTGCCAGCAGCAAACTAGTAATGGGGGCCAACGTCCTGACTTTC
. TRBJ2-7 . TRBV6-1 CASTPSGSSYEQYF TGTGCCAGCACCCCCAGCGGCAGCTCCTACGAGCAGTACTTC
. TRBJ2-5 . TRBV2 CATLRETILQETQYF TGTGCCACCCTCCGGGAAACCATCCTCCAAGAGACCCAGTACTTC
TRBD2 TRBJ2-3 few TRBV5-8 CASSPSLASISDTQYF TGTGCCAGCAGCCCGTCACTAGCGTCTATATCTGATACGCAGTATTTT
. TRBJ2-7 . TRBV11-2 CASSLGTVYEQYF TGTGCCAGCAGCTTAGGGACAGTCTACGAGCAGTACTTC
. TRBJ2-7 few TRBV7-2 CASSFLQGYEQYF TGTGCCAGCAGCTTTTTGCAGGGCTACGAGCAGTACTTC
. TRBJ1-6 . TRBV7-9 CASSSDTYNSPLHF TGTGCCAGCAGCTCGGACACCTATAATTCACCCCTCCACTTT
TRBD1 TRBJ2-2 few TRBV19 CASREQGATGELFF TGTGCCAGTAGGGAACAGGGGGCCACCGGGGAGCTGTTTTTT
TRBD1 TRBJ2-2 . TRBV7-9 CSSRWGQGFGELFF TGTTCCAGCAGATGGGGACAGGGCTTCGGGGAGCTGTTTTTT
. TRBJ2-3 . TRBV27 CASTYSGGSDTQYF TGTGCCAGCACCTATAGTGGGGGCTCAGATACGCAGTATTTT
. TRBJ2-3 . TRBV7-9 CASSHPPERPTDTQYF TGTGCCAGCAGTCATCCCCCGGAGCGACCCACAGATACGCAGTATTTT
. TRBJ1-2 . TRBV2 CASSERDTRYGYTF TGTGCCAGCAGTGAACGGGACACCCGGTATGGCTACACCTTC
. TRBJ2-5 . TRBV1 CTSSQGASGDLKTQYF TGCACCAGCAGCCAAGGGGCTAGCGGTGACTTGAAGACCCAGTACTTC
. TRBJ2-5 . TRBV6-5 CASSTALRGLGTQYF TGTGCCAGCAGTACCGCCCTCCGGGGACTTGGGACCCAGTACTTC
. TRBJ1-6 once TRBV7-9 CSSSSTFNSPLHF TGTTCCAGCAGCTCTACCTTCAATTCACCCCTCCACTTT
TRBD2 TRBJ2-2 . TRBV25-1 CASSEALAGAGELFF TGTGCCAGCAGTGAAGCACTAGCGGGAGCCGGGGAGCTGTTTTTT
. TRBJ1-3 . TRBV18 CASSPGWSVPHLDTIYF TGTGCCAGCTCACCTGGGTGGTCAGTCCCCCACCTAGACACCATATATTTT
TRBD2 TRBJ2-3 . TRBV4-2 CASSQAPSGSTDTQYF TGTGCCAGCAGCCAAGCCCCTAGCGGGAGCACAGATACGCAGTATTTT
. TRBJ2-5 . TRBV4-1 CASSQFNDGTIQYQETQYF TGCGCCAGCAGCCAATTCAATGACGGGACAATCCAGTACCAAGAGACCCAGTACTTC
TRBD2 TRBJ2-1 few TRBV2 CASRAASGRTYNEQFF TGTGCCAGCAGGGCCGCTAGCGGGAGGACCTACAATGAGCAGTTCTTC
. TRBJ1-3 . TRBV19 CASSITKWNTIYF TGTGCCAGTAGTATAACAAAGTGGAACACCATATATTTT
. TRBJ2-3 once TRBV15 CATSDRDKTFTDTQYF TGTGCCACCAGCGACCGGGACAAAACTTTCACAGATACGCAGTATTTT
. TRBJ1-3 . TRBV2 CASSDGGLGLSGNTIYF TGTGCCAGCAGTGATGGAGGATTGGGCCTCTCTGGAAACACCATATATTTT
. TRBJ1-5 few TRBV7-9 CASRGSGHQPQHF TGTGCCAGCAGGGGGTCAGGGCATCAGCCCCAGCATTTT
TRBD2 TRBJ2-2 . TRBV30 CAGRARAGELFF TGTGCCGGGAGGGCTCGTGCCGGGGAGCTGTTTTTT
. TRBJ2-1 . TRBV28 CASSKPPNNEQFF TGTGCCAGCAGCAAACCCCCTAACAATGAGCAGTTCTTC
. TRBJ2-5 . TRBV19 CASSIRQGETQYF TGTGCCAGTAGTATACGGCAGGGAGAGACCCAGTACTTC
. TRBJ2-5 . TRBV11-2 CASSLGLEETQYF TGTGCCAGCAGCTTAGGATTGGAGGAGACCCAGTACTTC
TRBD1 TRBJ1-1 few TRBV19 CASSWTGGNTEAFF TGTGCCAGTAGTTGGACAGGTGGGAACACTGAAGCTTTCTTT
. TRBJ2-5 . TRBV6-6 CASRTGHAKGETQYF TGTGCCAGCAGAACGGGACACGCAAAGGGAGAGACCCAGTACTTC
TRBD2 TRBJ2-2 . TRBV13 CASSLPSGGNTGELFF TGTGCCAGCAGCTTACCCAGCGGGGGGAACACCGGGGAGCTGTTTTTT
. TRBJ2-1 once TRBV19 CASKTGPGGDEQFF TGTGCCAGTAAGACCGGGCCGGGGGGCGATGAGCAGTTCTTC